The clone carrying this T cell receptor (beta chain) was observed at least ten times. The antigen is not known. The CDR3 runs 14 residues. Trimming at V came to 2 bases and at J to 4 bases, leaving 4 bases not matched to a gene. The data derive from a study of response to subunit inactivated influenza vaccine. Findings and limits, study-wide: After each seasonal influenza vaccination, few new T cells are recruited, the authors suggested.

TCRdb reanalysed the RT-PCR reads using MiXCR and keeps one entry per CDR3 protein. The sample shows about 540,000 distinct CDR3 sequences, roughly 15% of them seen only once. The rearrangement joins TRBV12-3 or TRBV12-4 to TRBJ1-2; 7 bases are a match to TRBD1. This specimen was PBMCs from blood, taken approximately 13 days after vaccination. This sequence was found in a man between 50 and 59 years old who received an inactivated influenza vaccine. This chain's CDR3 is CASSLSGTAYGYTF. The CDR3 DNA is TGTGCCAGCAGTTTATCCGGGACAGCCTATGGCTACACCTTC.